This section outlines one T cell receptor (beta chain) sequence together with its context. Its target is not known. As for time point: blood 4 weeks post-SBRT, at nephrectomy. Treatment specified: 15 Gy SBRT to primary tumor, nephrectomy 4 weeks later. Nephrectomy followed 15 Gy stereotactic body radiation by 4 weeks. The patient's renal cell carcinoma had clear cell pathology. Repertoires were generated with immunoSEQ multiplex PCR, while TCRdb's copy carries only in-frame clones and drops some. The sample records about 77,000 clones, approximately 82% being singletons. The record originates from a study of radiation and T cells in renal cell carcinoma. Study observations and caveats: Top tumor clonotypes rose in blood 2 weeks post-radiation, then contracted. Pretreatment tumor biopsies were lacking, so baseline clonotypes are unknown.

This sequence originates from a woman aged 55-70 years with renal cell carcinoma. The sample was blood, taken from a patient whose treatment included radiotherapy and nephrectomy.

The CDR3 loop is CASSKEPTGTDTQYF. The CDR3 nucleotides read TGTGCCAGCAGCAAAGAGCCGACAGGCACAGATACGCAGTATTTT. This chain joins TRBV21-1 and TRBJ2-3; whether TRBD1, the table's D call, matches the DNA was not checked. TRBV21-1 corresponds to a pseudogene. CDR3 length: 15 amino acids.